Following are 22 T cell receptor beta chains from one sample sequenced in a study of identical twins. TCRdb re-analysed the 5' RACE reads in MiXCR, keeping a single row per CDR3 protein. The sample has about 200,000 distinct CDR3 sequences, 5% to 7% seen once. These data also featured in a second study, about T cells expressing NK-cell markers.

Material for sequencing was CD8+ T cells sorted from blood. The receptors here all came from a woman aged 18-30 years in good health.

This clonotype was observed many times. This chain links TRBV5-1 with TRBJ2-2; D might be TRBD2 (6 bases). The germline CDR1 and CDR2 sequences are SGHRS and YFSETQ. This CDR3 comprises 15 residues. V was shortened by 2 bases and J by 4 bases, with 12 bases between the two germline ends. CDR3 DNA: TGCGCCAGCAGCTTCGCGGGAATGGGCACCGGGGAGCTGTTTTTT. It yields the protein CASSFAGMGTGELFF.

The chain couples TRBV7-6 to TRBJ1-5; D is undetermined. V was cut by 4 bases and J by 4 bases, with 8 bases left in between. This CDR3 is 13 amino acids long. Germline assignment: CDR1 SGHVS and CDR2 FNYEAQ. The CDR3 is CASSYGPNQPQHF. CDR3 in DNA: TGTGCCAGCAGCTACGGACCGAATCAGCCCCAGCATTTT.

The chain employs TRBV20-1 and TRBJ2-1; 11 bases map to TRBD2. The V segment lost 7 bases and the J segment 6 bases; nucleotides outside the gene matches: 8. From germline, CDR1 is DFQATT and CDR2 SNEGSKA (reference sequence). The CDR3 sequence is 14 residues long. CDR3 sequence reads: CSVGTSGFANEQFF. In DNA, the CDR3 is TGCAGTGTTGGGACTAGCGGCTTTGCCAATGAGCAGTTCTTC.

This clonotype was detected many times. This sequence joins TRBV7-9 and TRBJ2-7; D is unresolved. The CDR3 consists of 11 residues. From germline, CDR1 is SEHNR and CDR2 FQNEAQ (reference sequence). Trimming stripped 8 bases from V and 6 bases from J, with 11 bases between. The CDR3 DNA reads TGTGCCAGCGTGGGCTTGGGCGAGCAGTACTTC. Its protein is CASVGLGEQYF.

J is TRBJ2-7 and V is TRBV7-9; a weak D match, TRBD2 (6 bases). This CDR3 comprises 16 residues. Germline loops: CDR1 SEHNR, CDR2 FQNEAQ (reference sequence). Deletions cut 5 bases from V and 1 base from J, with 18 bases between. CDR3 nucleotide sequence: TGTGCCAGCAGCACCCCGCGTAGCGGATTATCCTACGAGCAGTACTTC. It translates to CASSTPRSGLSYEQYF.

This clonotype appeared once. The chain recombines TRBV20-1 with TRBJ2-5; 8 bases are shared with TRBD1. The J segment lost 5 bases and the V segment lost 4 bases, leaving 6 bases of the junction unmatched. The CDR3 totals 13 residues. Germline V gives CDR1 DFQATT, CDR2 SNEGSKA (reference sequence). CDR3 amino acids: CSATAGGWETQYF. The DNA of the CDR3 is TGCAGTGCTACTGCAGGGGGCTGGGAGACCCAGTACTTC.

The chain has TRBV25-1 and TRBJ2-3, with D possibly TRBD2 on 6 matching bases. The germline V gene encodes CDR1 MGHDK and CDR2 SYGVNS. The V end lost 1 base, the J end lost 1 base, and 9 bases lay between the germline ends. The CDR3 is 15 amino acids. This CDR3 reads CASSESGGGTDTQYF. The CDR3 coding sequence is TGTGCCAGCAGTGAATCCGGGGGTGGCACAGATACGCAGTATTTT.

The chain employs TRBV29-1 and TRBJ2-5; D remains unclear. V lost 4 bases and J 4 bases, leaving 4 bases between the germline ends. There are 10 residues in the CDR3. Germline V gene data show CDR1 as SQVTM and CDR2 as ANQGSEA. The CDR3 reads CSVARETQYF. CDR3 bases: TGCAGCGTTGCTAGAGAGACCCAGTACTTC.

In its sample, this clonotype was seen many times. The CDR3 DNA sequence: TGCAGTGCTAGGGACGCAGGGACGAGCTCCTATAATTCACCCCTCCACTTT. Translation: CSARDAGTSSYNSPLHF. The V and J genes are TRBV20-1 and TRBJ1-6; D possibly corresponds to TRBD1 (5 bases). The ends were cut back, 3 bases at V and 0 bases at J, with 15 bases in the middle. Germline CDR1 DFQATT, CDR2 SNEGSKA (reference sequence). This CDR3 region has 17 residues.

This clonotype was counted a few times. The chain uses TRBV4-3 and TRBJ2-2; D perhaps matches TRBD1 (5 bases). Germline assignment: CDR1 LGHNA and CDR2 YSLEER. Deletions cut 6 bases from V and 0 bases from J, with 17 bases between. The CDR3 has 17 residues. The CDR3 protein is CASRGVADPSNTGELFF. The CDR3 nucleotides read TGCGCCAGCAGAGGGGTCGCGGACCCCTCGAACACCGGGGAGCTGTTTTTT.

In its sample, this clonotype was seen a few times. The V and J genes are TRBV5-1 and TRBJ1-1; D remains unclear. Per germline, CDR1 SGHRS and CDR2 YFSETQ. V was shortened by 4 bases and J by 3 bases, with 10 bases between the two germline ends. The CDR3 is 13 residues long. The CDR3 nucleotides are TGCGCCAGCAGCCTGGGTATCGACACTGAAGCTTTCTTT. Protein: CASSLGIDTEAFF.

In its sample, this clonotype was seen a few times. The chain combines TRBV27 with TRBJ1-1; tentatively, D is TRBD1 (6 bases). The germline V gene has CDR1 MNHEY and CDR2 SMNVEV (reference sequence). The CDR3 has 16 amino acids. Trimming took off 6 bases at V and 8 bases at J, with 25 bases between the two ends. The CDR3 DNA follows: TGTGCCAGCAGGAAAAAAATTATGTTTGGGGACATGGAAGCTTTCTTT. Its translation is CASRKKIMFGDMEAFF.

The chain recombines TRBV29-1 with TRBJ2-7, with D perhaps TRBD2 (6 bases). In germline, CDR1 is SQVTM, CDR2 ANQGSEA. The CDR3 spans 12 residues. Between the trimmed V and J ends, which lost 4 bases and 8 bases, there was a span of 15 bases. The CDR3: CSVVSGPLKQYF. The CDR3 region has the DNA TGCAGCGTTGTCAGCGGGCCTTTGAAGCAGTACTTC.

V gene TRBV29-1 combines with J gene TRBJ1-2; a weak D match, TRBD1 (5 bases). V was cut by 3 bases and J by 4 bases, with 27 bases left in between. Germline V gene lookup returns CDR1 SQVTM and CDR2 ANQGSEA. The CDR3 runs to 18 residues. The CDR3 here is CSVDSRRGSPTFLYGYTF. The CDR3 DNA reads TGCAGCGTTGACAGTCGTAGGGGTTCTCCCACCTTCCTCTATGGCTACACCTTC.

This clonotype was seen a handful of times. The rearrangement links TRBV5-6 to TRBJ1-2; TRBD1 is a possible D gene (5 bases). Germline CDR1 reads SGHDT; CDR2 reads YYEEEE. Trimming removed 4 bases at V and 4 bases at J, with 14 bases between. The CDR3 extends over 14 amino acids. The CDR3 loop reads CASSPGTGTYGYTF. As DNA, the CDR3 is TGTGCCAGCAGCCCAGGGACTGGAACCTATGGCTACACCTTC. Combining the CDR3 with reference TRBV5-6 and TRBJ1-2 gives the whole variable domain DAGVTQSPTHLIKTRGQQVTLRCSPKSGHDTVSWYQQALGQGPQFIFQYYEEEERQRGNFPDRFSGHQFPNYSSELNVNALLLGDSALYLCASSPGTGTYGYTFGSGTRLTVV.

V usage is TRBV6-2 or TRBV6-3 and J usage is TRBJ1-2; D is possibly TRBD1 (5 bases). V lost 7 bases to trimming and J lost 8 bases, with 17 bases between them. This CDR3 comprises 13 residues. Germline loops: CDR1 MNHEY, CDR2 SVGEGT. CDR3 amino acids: CASMLLTGAGYTF. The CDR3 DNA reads TGTGCCAGCATGCTCCTAACAGGCGCCGGCTACACCTTC.

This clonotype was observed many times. This CDR3 is CSVVGGLETQYF. The DNA of the CDR3 is TGCAGCGTTGTTGGGGGGTTAGAGACCCAGTACTTC. The chain combines TRBV29-1 with TRBJ2-5; tentative D call: TRBD2 (6 bases). This CDR3 has 12 amino acids. V was pared by 4 bases and J by 4 bases, with 10 bases between. The germline V gene has CDR1 SQVTM and CDR2 ANQGSEA.

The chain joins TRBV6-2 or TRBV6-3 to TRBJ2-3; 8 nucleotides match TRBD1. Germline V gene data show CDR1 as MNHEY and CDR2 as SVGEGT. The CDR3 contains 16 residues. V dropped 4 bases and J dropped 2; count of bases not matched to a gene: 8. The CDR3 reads CASSSGTGLSTDTQYF. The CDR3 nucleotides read TGTGCCAGCAGTTCAGGGACAGGCTTATCCACAGATACGCAGTATTTT.

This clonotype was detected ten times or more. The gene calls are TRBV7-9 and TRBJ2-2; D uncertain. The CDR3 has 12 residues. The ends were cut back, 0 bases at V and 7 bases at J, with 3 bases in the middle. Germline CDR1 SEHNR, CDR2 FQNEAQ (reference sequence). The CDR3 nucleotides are TGTGCCAGCAGCTTAGCTGGCGGGGAGCTGTTTTTT. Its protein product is CASSLAGGELFF.

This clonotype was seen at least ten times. This CDR3 reads CASSLPSASGVDNEQFF. CDR3 DNA sequence: TGTGCCAGCAGCTTGCCCTCGGCTAGCGGGGTAGACAATGAGCAGTTCTTC. The chain links TRBV11-2 to TRBJ2-1; 9 bases map to TRBD2. With 3 bases clipped from V and 5 bases from J, the junction kept 11 bases outside the gene matches. CDR3 length: 17 amino acids. Germline V gene sequence: CDR1 SGHAT, CDR2 FQNNGV.

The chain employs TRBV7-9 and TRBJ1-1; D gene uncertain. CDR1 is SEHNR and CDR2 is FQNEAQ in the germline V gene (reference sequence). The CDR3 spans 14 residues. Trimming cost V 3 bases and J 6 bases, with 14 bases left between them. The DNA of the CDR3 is TGTGCCAGCAGCTTTTTATGGGTTGGATCTGAAGCTTTCTTT. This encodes CASSFLWVGSEAFF. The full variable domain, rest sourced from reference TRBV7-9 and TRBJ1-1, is DTGVSQNPRHKITKRGQNVTFRCDPISEHNRLYWYRQTLGQGPEFLTYFQNEAQLEKSRLLSDRFSAERPKGSFSTLEIQRTEQGDSAMYLCASSFLWVGSEAFFGQGTRLTVV.

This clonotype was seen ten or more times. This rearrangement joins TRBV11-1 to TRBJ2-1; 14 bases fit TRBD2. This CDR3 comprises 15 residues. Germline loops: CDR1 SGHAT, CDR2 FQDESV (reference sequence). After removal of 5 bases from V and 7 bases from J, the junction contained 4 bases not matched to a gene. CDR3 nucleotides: TGTGCCAGCAGCCCCTGGACTAGCGGGGGGAATGAGCAGTTCTTC. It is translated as CASSPWTSGGNEQFF.